Detailed here is one T cell receptor (beta chain). This entry belongs to a study of cytomegalovirus exposure and HLA in healthy donors. Here immunoSEQ multiplex PCR was the method, and the copy in TCRdb shows in-frame clones only, minus some. The sample includes some 110,000 clones, 75% to 90% seen only once; the top ten take about 4.2%. The CDR3 covers 14 residues. V dropped 5 bases and J dropped 4; count of bases not matched to a gene: 8. Germline V gives CDR1 SQVTM, CDR2 ANQGSEA. This clonotype originated in a man between 18 and 29 years old in good health and CMV-seropositive. The sequenced sample was PBMCs. This chain uses TRBV29-1 with TRBJ2-7; 10 bases are a match to TRBD1. Here the CDR3 DNA reads TGCAGCGTTTCCGGGACAGGGGAAATATACGAGCAGTACTTC. Protein sequence: CSVSGTGEIYEQYF.